This T cell receptor (beta chain) was sequenced in a study of T cell repertoires in cytomegalovirus infection. Study as a whole: Recently identified HLA-C-restricted CMV epitopes and well-studied HLA-B-restricted CMV epitopes were used by the study. The public TCR beta signatures pointed to both CMV infection and matching HLA type.

Points from the study as a whole: Predominance within the ex vivo response was attributable to HLA-C-restricted CMV-specific TCR beta clonotypes.

Germline-derived CDR1 and CDR2 are ENHRY and SYGVKD. This CDR3 comprises 13 residues. The V end lost 11 bases, the J end lost 9 bases, and 21 bases lay between the germline ends. TCRdb re-derived calls from the reads in MiXCR, one entry per CDR3 protein. The repertoire holds about 700,000 distinct CDR3 sequences, with about 33% as singletons. Turning to this clonotype: Its antigen remains unidentified.

The sequencing here drew on cultured PBMCs, taken from culture after CMV antigen stimulation. V and J are TRBV10-3 and TRBJ2-3, with D perhaps assigned TRBD1 or TRBD2 (6 bases each). The clonotype comes from a human donor in good health (CMV status not recorded). Some clones in this sample may be carry-over from other donors' samples. CDR3 loop: CAAGDSMARTQYF. CDR3 sequence (DNA): TGTGCCGCAGGGGACTCCATGGCGCGGACGCAGTATTTT.